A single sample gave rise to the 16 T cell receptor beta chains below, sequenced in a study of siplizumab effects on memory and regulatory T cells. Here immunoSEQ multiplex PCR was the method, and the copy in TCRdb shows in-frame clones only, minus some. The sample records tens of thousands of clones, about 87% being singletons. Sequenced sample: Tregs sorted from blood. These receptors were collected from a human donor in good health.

CDR3 bases: TGTGCCAGCAGTCTCAGTAATCAGCCCCAGCATTTT. Encoded protein: CASSLSNQPQHF. This sequence joins TRBV6-6 and TRBJ1-5; D is uncertain. Trimming stripped 5 bases from V and 4 bases from J, with 6 bases between. Germline loops: CDR1 MNHNY, CDR2 SVGAGI (reference sequence). The CDR3 covers 12 residues.

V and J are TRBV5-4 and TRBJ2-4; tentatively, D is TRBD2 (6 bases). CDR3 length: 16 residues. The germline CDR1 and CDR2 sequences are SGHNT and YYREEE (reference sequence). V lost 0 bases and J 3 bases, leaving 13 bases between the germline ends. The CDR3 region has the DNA TGTGCCAGCAGCTTGGGTCTCCCGGGGGTCAAAAACATTCAGTACTTC. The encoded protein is CASSLGLPGVKNIQYF.

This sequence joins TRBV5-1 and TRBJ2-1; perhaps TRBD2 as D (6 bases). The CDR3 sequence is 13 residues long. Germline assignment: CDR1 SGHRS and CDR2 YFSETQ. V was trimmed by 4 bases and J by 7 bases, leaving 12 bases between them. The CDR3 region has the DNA TGCGCCAGCAGCCGGGACTGGGAGAATGAGCAGTTCTTC. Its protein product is CASSRDWENEQFF.

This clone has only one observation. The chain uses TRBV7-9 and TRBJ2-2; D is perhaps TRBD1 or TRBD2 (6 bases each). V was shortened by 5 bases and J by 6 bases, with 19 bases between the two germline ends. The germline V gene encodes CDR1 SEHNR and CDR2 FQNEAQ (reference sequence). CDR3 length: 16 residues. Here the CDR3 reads CASSSRGGSGSGELFF. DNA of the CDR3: TGTGCCAGCAGCAGCCGAGGGGGGTCCGGTTCCGGGGAGCTGTTTTTT.

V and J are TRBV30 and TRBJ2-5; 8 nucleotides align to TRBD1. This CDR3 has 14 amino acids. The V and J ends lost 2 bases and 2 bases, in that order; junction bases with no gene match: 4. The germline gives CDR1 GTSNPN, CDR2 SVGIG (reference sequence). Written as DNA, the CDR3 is TGTGCCTGGAGTCCAGGGGGCGGGCAAGAGACCCAGTACTTC. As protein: CAWSPGGGQETQYF.

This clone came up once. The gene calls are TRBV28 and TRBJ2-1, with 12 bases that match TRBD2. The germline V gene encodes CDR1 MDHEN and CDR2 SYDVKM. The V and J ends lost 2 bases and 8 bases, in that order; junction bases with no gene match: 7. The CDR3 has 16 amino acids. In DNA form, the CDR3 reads TGTGCCAGCAGTTTAAGCCTAGCGGGGGGGACCCATGAGCAGTTCTTC. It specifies CASSLSLAGGTHEQFF.

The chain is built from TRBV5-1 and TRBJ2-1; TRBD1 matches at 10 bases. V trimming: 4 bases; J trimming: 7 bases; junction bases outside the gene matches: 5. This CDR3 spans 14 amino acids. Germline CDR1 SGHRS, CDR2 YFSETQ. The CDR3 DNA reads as TGCGCCAGCAGCATGGGACAGGGGTGGAATGAGCAGTTCTTC. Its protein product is CASSMGQGWNEQFF.

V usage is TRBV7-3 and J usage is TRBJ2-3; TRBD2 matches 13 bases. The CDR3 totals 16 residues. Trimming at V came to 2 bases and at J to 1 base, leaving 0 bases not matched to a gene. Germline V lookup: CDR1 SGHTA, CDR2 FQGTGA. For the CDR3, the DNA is TGTGCCAGCAGCTTAGGACTAGCGGGGGGCACAGATACGCAGTATTTT. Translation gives CASSLGLAGGTDTQYF.

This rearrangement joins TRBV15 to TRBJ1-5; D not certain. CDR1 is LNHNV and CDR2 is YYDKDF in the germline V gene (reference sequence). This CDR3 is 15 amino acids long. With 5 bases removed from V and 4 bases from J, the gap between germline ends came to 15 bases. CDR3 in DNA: TGTGCCACCAGCCCCGGCGGGCGGCGTAATCAGCCCCAGCATTTT. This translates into CATSPGGRRNQPQHF.

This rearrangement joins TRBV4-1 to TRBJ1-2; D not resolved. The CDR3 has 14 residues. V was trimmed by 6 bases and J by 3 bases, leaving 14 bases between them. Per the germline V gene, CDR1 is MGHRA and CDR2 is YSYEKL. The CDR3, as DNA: TGCGCCAGCAGACGACCCGACTGGGACTATGGCTACACCTTC. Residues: CASRRPDWDYGYTF.

CDR3 residues: CASSLPSYEQYF. CDR3 DNA sequence: TGCGCCAGCAGCTTGCCCTCATACGAGCAGTACTTC. This rearrangement joins TRBV5-1 to TRBJ2-7; D call uncertain. CDR1 and CDR2 from the germline V gene are SGHRS and YFSETQ. This CDR3 spans 12 amino acids. V was trimmed by 1 base and J by 4 bases, leaving 6 bases between them.

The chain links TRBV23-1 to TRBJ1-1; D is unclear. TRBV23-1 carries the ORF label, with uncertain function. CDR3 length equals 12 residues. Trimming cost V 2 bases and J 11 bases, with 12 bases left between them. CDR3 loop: CASSQGVRLAFF. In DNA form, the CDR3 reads TGCGCCAGCAGTCAAGGTGTTCGGTTGGCTTTCTTT.

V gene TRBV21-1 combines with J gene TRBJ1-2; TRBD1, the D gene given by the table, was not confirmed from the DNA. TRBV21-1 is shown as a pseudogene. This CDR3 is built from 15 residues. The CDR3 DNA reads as TGTGCCAGCAGCTGGACAGCAAAGATTAACTATGGCTACACCTTC. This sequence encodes CASSWTAKINYGYTF.

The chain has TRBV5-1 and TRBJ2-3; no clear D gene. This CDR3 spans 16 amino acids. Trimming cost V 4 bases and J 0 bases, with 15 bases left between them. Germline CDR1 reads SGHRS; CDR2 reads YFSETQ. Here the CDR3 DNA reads TGCGCCAGCAGCCTGGACCCCCTGGGGAGCACAGATACGCAGTATTTT. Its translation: CASSLDPLGSTDTQYF. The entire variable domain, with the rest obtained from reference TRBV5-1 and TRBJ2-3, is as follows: KAGVTQTPRYLIKTRGQQVTLSCSPISGHRSVSWYQQTPGQGLQFLFEYFSETQRNKGNFPGRFSGRQFSNSRSEMNVSTLELGDSALYLCASSLDPLGSTDTQYFGPGTRLTVL.

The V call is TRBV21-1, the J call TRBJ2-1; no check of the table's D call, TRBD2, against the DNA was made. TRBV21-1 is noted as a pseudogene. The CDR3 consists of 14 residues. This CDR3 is CASSKGERGNEQFF. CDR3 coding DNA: TGTGCCAGCAGCAAAGGGGAACGGGGGAATGAGCAGTTCTTC.

The CDR3 is CASSYSRFGSPYEQYF. The DNA for the CDR3 is TGTGCCAGCAGTTACTCGCGTTTTGGGTCCCCCTACGAGCAGTACTTC. This chain joins TRBV6-5 and TRBJ2-7; D gene uncertain. Trimming took 0 bases from V and 2 from J, leaving 14 bases between them. The CDR3 consists of 16 residues. The germline gives CDR1 MNHEY, CDR2 SVGAGI.